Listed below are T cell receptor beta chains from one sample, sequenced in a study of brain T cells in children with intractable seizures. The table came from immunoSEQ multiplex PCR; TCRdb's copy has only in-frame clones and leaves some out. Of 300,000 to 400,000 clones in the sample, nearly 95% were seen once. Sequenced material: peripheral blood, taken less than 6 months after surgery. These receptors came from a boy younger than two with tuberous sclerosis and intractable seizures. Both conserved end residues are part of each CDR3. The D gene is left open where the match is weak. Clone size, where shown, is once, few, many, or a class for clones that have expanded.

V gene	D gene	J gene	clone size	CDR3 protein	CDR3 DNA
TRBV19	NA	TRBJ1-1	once	CASSMAYRLMNTEAFF	TGTGCCAGTAGTATGGCCTATCGGCTTATGAACACTGAAGCTTTCTTT
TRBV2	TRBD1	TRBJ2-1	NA	CASSEGQGIYNEQFF	TGTGCCAGCAGTGAAGGACAGGGCATATACAATGAGCAGTTCTTC
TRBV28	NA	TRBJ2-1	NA	CASSLENDEQFF	TGTGCCAGCAGTTTGGAGAACGATGAGCAGTTCTTC
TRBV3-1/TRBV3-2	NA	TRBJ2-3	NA	CASSQGGTDTQYF	TGTGCCAGCAGCCAAGGGGGCACAGATACGCAGTATTTT
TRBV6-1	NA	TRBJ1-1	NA	CASSGAKQGDVGAFF	TGTGCCAGCAGTGGAGCAAAACAGGGAGACGTTGGGGCTTTCTTT
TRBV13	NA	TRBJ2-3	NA	CASSLGAATDTQYF	TGTGCCAGCAGCTTAGGAGCAGCCACAGATACGCAGTATTTT
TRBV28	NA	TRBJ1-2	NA	CASSLPRGNGYTF	TGTGCCAGCAGTTTGCCCAGGGGAAATGGCTACACCTTC
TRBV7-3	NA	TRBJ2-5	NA	CASSPRYPEGRGETQYF	TGTGCCAGCAGCCCTCGATATCCCGAAGGTAGAGGGGAGACCCAGTACTTC
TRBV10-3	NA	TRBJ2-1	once	CAISDSGSWWSYNEQFF	TGTGCCATCAGTGATTCGGGTAGCTGGTGGTCCTACAATGAGCAGTTCTTC
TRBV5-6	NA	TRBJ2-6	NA	CASEGTWGAGANVLTF	TGTGCCAGCGAGGGGACGTGGGGAGCTGGGGCCAACGTCCTGACTTTC
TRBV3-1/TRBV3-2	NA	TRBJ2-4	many	CASSQDSGNIQYF	TGTGCCAGCAGCCAAGATAGTGGGAACATTCAGTACTTC
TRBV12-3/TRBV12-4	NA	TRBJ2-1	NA	CASSLGPGQRFF	TGTGCCAGCAGTTTAGGGCCGGGTCAGAGGTTCTTC
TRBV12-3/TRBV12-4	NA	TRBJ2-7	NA	CASSPGAEQYF	TGTGCCAGCAGCCCCGGGGCCGAGCAGTACTTC
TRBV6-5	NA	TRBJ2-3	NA	CASSYSGARTDTQYF	TGTGCCAGCAGTTACTCGGGAGCGCGCACAGATACGCAGTATTTT
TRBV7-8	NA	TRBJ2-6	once	CASSLLDGGANVLTF	TGTGCCAGCAGCCTACTGGACGGTGGGGCCAACGTCCTGACTTTC
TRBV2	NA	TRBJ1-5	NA	CASSGIADGGNQPQHF	TGTGCCAGCAGTGGGATTGCGGACGGGGGGAATCAGCCCCAGCATTTT
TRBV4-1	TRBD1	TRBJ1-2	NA	CASSQVGNRGEDGYTF	TGCGCCAGCAGCCAAGTCGGGAACAGGGGCGAAGATGGCTACACCTTC
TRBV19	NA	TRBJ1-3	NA	CASRSGNTIYF	TGTGCCAGTCGCTCTGGAAACACCATATATTTT
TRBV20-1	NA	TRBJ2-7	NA	CSARELSEQYF	TGCAGTGCTAGAGAACTATCCGAGCAGTACTTC
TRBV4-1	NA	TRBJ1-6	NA	CASSQLQLRSPLHF	TGCGCCAGCAGCCAATTACAGTTGCGGTCACCCCTCCACTTT
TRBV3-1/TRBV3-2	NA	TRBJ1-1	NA	CASSFRGLNTEAFF	TGTGCCAGCAGCTTCAGGGGCTTGAACACTGAAGCTTTCTTT
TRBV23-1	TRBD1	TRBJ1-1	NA	CASSRRLGQDYTEAFF	TGCGCCAGCAGTCGAAGGCTTGGACAGGACTACACTGAAGCTTTCTTT
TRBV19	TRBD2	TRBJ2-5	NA	CASSLGRGGFETQYF	TGTGCCAGTAGTCTGGGGCGGGGGGGCTTCGAAACCCAGTACTTC
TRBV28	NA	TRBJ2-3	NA	CASSLIGVPTSTDTQYF	TGTGCCAGCAGTCTGATCGGGGTTCCAACTAGCACAGATACGCAGTATTTT
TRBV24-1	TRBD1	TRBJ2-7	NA	CATSEGQGYEQYF	TGTGCCACCAGTGAAGGACAGGGATACGAGCAGTACTTC
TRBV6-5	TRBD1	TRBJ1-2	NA	CASSKKQGAGGYTF	TGTGCCAGCAGTAAGAAACAGGGGGCGGGTGGCTACACCTTC
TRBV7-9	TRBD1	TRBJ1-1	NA	CASSSSDREEAFF	TGTGCCAGCAGCTCCTCGGACAGGGAGGAAGCTTTCTTT
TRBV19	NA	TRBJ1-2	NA	CASRGSPNYGYTF	TGTGCCAGTAGGGGCAGTCCTAACTATGGCTACACCTTC